This T cell receptor (beta chain) came from a study of blood T cells in healthy people across ages. Study as a whole: When template switching was applied, about one barcoded beta molecule was captured per two T cells. General study findings and limits: The donors' CMV status was not determined, possibly confounding changes in expanded clonotypes. In older individuals, TCR beta diversity per million T cells was lower, falling roughly linearly with age.

As concerns this clonotype: The antigen is undetermined. A read error may account for a junction end that differs from germline.

The CDR3 is 16 amino acids. Germline V gene sequence: CDR1 ENHRY, CDR2 SYGVKD. Then a second PCR, running roughly 7 to 12 cycles, was carried out with a sample-barcoded 5' primer and a J-beta primer mix. A single record per CDR3 protein comes from TCRdb applying MiXCR to the 5' RACE reads. The sample carries about 1.7 million distinct CDR3 sequences, 28% recorded once. The rearrangement uses TRBV10-3 and TRBJ1-2; weak D call: TRBD1 (6 bases). Material for sequencing was blood. The origin of this receptor is a woman in her 30s in good health. The CDR3 nucleotides read TGTGCCATCAGTGGTGCAACAGGGCCCAATATGGACGGCTACATCTTC. Amino acid sequence: CAISGATGPNMDGYIF.